Shown below are 31 T cell receptor beta chains from a single sample sequenced in a study of blood T cell repertoires in COVID-19. The table came from immunoSEQ multiplex PCR; TCRdb's copy has only in-frame clones and leaves some out. The sample contains about 230,000 clones, 81% of which appear only once. What was sequenced was peripheral blood. The source is a woman aged 80 or older with COVID-19, enrolled during active disease.

The CDR3 DNA reads TGTGCCAGCAGTTTATCGGCAGGAGGAAACACCATATATTTT. Translation: CASSLSAGGNTIYF. The chain is built from TRBV27 and TRBJ1-3; D not resolved. The CDR3 is 14 residues long. Germline CDR1 MNHEY, CDR2 SMNVEV (reference sequence). V was cut by 0 bases and J by 4 bases, with 7 bases left in between.

A single count supports this clone. J is TRBJ1-1 and V is TRBV12-3 or TRBV12-4; no reliable D call. The V gene lost 1 base and the J gene lost 0 bases, with 3 bases spanning the gap. The CDR3 totals 13 residues. CDR3 sequence reads: CASSLVVNTEAFF. The CDR3 bases are TGTGCCAGCAGTTTAGTAGTGAACACTGAAGCTTTCTTT.

The CDR3 DNA is TGTGCCAGCTCACCACCGGGGCTAGCGGGGAAAGATACGCAGTATTTT. It specifies CASSPPGLAGKDTQYF. The chain is built from TRBV18 and TRBJ2-3; 9 nucleotides align to TRBD2. The junction had 6 bases not matched to a gene; V was cut back by 0 bases and J by 5 bases. This CDR3 contains 16 residues. Per germline, CDR1 KGHSH and CDR2 LQKENI.

This chain links TRBV5-1 with TRBJ2-1; the D gene is possibly TRBD2 (5 bases). The V end was cut by 2 bases, the J end by 4 bases, with 10 bases between. CDR3 length: 14 residues. CDR1 is SGHRS and CDR2 is YFSETQ in the germline V gene. The CDR3 sequence is CASSFDAGYNEQFF. CDR3 DNA: TGCGCCAGCAGCTTTGACGCGGGTTACAATGAGCAGTTCTTC.

The chain has TRBV30 and TRBJ1-3; D ambiguous. The CDR3 consists of 16 residues. CDR1 is GTSNPN and CDR2 is SVGIG in the germline V gene (reference sequence). The germline V and J ends were trimmed by 3 bases and 3 bases, with 18 bases remaining between them. In DNA, the CDR3 is TGTGCCTGGAGCGGGGTGGTGGGGTTTGGTGGAAACACCATATATTTT. This encodes CAWSGVVGFGGNTIYF.

The chain recombines TRBV12-3 or TRBV12-4 with TRBJ1-2; possible D gene TRBD1, 5 bases. The CDR3 totals 12 residues. Trimming took off 6 bases at V and 3 bases at J, with 8 bases between the two ends. CDR3: CASSLQDYGYTF. The CDR3, as DNA: TGTGCCAGCAGCTTACAGGACTATGGCTACACCTTC.

This clone was counted a single time. The V call is TRBV5-1, the J call TRBJ1-2; D call uncertain. V was clipped by 0 bases and J by 2 bases, with 8 bases between them. The CDR3 has 14 amino acids. Germline assignment: CDR1 SGHRS and CDR2 YFSETQ. The CDR3 DNA is TGCGCCAGCAGCTTGGCGACACTCAACTATGGCTACACCTTC. It is translated as CASSLATLNYGYTF.

The chain combines TRBV12-3 or TRBV12-4 with TRBJ2-5; D not resolved. V lost 5 bases to trimming and J lost 1 base, with 8 bases between them. The CDR3 has 13 amino acids. DNA for the CDR3: TGTGCCAGCAGTACCTACCTCCAAGAGACCCAGTACTTC. Translated, it gives CASSTYLQETQYF.

The V and J genes are TRBV2 and TRBJ2-1; 7 bases line up with TRBD1. Trimming removed 6 bases from V and 4 bases from J; junction bases left unmatched: 9. Germline values: CDR1 SNHLY, CDR2 FYNNEI. The CDR3 runs to 15 residues. Here the CDR3 DNA reads TGTGCCAGCAGCGCGGACAGGCTGGGGTACAATGAGCAGTTCTTC. Protein sequence: CASSADRLGYNEQFF.

The rearrangement uses TRBV9 and TRBJ2-1, with a tentative D call TRBD2 (5 bases). Germline V CDR1 and CDR2: SGDLS, YYNGEE. The CDR3 consists of 14 residues. V lost 2 bases, J lost 8 bases, and 14 bases lay in between. This CDR3 reads CASSVTPGIYEQFF. DNA of the CDR3: TGTGCCAGCAGCGTGACCCCCGGGATTTATGAGCAGTTCTTC.

The chain employs TRBV30 and TRBJ1-5, with TRBD1 matching 8 bases. The CDR3 has 16 amino acids. Germline CDR1 reads GTSNPN; CDR2 reads SVGIG (reference sequence). The junction had 10 bases not matched to a gene; V was cut back by 0 bases and J by 6 bases. In DNA, the CDR3 is TGTGCCTGGAGTGTACAGGGCAGGGGGCGCACTCAGCCCCAGCATTTT. This codes for CAWSVQGRGRTQPQHF.

The rearrangement uses TRBV9 and TRBJ1-4, with 10 positions matching TRBD1. The trim removed 0 bases at V and 4 bases at J, leaving 6 bases unmatched. Germline V lookup: CDR1 SGDLS, CDR2 YYNGEE. The CDR3 length is 17 residues. CDR3 region: CASSVGTGGSFNEKLFF. In DNA, the CDR3 is TGTGCCAGCAGCGTAGGGACAGGGGGGTCCTTTAATGAAAAACTGTTTTTT.

This sequence joins TRBV7-2 and TRBJ1-1; D is ambiguous. Germline-derived CDR1 and CDR2 are SGHTA and FQGNSA. The CDR3 runs 13 residues. Trimming removed 8 bases from V and 3 bases from J, with 13 bases in between. The chain's CDR3 is CASGRLRDTEAFF. CDR3 in DNA: TGTGCCAGCGGGCGTCTACGCGACACTGAAGCTTTCTTT.

The rearrangement joins TRBV9 to TRBJ1-6; D remains ambiguous. Germline lookup yields CDR1 SGDLS and CDR2 YYNGEE. The CDR3 spans 15 residues. V was cut by 0 bases and J by 9 bases, with 13 bases left in between. The CDR3 DNA is TGTGCCAGCAGCGTAGAGTACCTTAATAGTTCACCCCTCCACTTT. Amino acid sequence: CASSVEYLNSSPLHF.

The V call is TRBV3-1 (or the pseudogene TRBV3-2), the J call TRBJ1-2; 10 nucleotides match TRBD1. This CDR3 is 14 amino acids long. The ends lost 5 bases at V and 8 bases at J; junction bases unmatched: 8. From germline, CDR1 is LGHDT and CDR2 YNNKEL (reference sequence). The CDR3 protein is CASSVTGQGYGYTF. The CDR3 DNA is TGTGCCAGCAGCGTTACGGGACAGGGGTACGGCTACACCTTC.

This clone has just one count. J is TRBJ1-1 and V is TRBV24-1; D might be TRBD1 (5 bases). The CDR3 has 18 amino acids. V lost 3 bases, J lost 1 base, and 20 bases lay in between. Germline CDR1 reads KGHDR; CDR2 reads SFDVKD. CDR3 amino acids: CATSDPGGGTYKNTEAFF. The CDR3 DNA follows: TGTGCCACCAGTGATCCAGGCGGGGGGACGTATAAGAACACTGAAGCTTTCTTT.

The chain recombines TRBV5-4 with TRBJ1-2; tentative D call: TRBD1 (5 bases). The germline CDR1 and CDR2 sequences are SGHNT and YYREEE (reference sequence). The V and J ends lost 3 bases and 6 bases respectively, with 12 bases between them. The CDR3 length is 13 residues. The CDR3 loop reads CASSSAGMDGYTF. The DNA of the CDR3 is TGTGCCAGCAGCTCAGCAGGGATGGATGGCTACACCTTC.

The V gene is TRBV7-8, the J gene TRBJ2-7; 7 positions agree with TRBD1. Trimming removed 2 bases from V and 3 bases from J; junction bases left unmatched: 4. The length of the CDR3 is 14 residues. Per the germline V gene, CDR1 is SGHVS and CDR2 is FQNEAQ. The CDR3 protein is CASSLRDSFYEQYF. The CDR3, as DNA: TGTGCCAGCAGCTTAAGGGACAGCTTCTACGAGCAGTACTTC.

The rearrangement uses TRBV28 and TRBJ2-1, with TRBD2 identical over 8 bases. Germline assignment: CDR1 MDHEN and CDR2 SYDVKM. The CDR3 length is 13 residues. Trimming took 5 bases from V and 8 from J; bases not matched to a gene: 5. CDR3 sequence reads: CASSQAGVDEQFF. The CDR3 region has the DNA TGTGCCAGCAGTCAAGCGGGAGTCGATGAGCAGTTCTTC.

V is TRBV7-2 and J is TRBJ2-1, with a possible D match to TRBD2 (6 bases). In germline, CDR1 is SGHTA, CDR2 FQGNSA. V gave up 6 bases and J gave up 10 bases, with 10 bases separating them. The CDR3 spans 11 residues. This chain's CDR3 is CASSRAGEQFF. CDR3 nucleotide sequence: TGTGCCAGCAGTAGGGCGGGGGAGCAGTTCTTC.

CDR3 nucleotides: TGTGCCTGGAGTGTAGGCGAGGGACAGCCCCAGCATTTT. This encodes CAWSVGEGQPQHF. J is TRBJ1-5 and V is TRBV30; no definite D call. V shed 0 bases and J shed 7 bases, with 10 bases lying between them. CDR3 length equals 13 residues. Germline CDR1 GTSNPN, CDR2 SVGIG (reference sequence).

This clone showed up just once. The V gene is TRBV7-3, the J gene TRBJ2-3; TRBD2 matches 7 bases. V lost 4 bases to trimming and J lost 3 bases; unmatched junction nucleotides: 13. Germline CDR1 SGHTA, CDR2 FQGTGA. The CDR3 runs 17 residues. The CDR3 reads CASSSLGASGRTDTQYF. DNA for the CDR3: TGTGCCAGCAGCTCCCTCGGGGCTAGCGGTCGGACAGATACGCAGTATTTT.

This chain links TRBV7-2 with TRBJ2-5; 9 positions agree with TRBD1. The CDR3 totals 14 residues. The V gene's germline CDR1 is SGHTA and CDR2 FQGNSA. V dropped 2 bases and J dropped 10; count of bases not matched to a gene: 8. CDR3 amino acids: CASSLTTGGNIQYF. The DNA of the CDR3 is TGTGCCAGCAGCTTAACGACAGGGGGAAACATCCAGTACTTC.

The table lists this clone with a count of one. The chain has TRBV18 and TRBJ2-7; D call uncertain. The CDR3 consists of 12 residues. Trimming shortened V by 6 bases and J by 7 bases, and 13 bases separated the two germline ends. Germline loops: CDR1 KGHSH, CDR2 LQKENI. CDR3 sequence (DNA): TGTGCCAGCTCCCCTGGGCGAGAGGAGCAGTACTTC. Translated, it gives CASSPGREEQYF. Using reference TRBV18 and TRBJ2-7 for the parts outside the CDR3, the full variable domain is NAGVMQNPRHLVRRRGQEARLRCSPMKGHSHVYWYRQLPEEGLKFMVYLQKENIIDESGMPKERFSAEFPKEGPSILRIQQVVRGDSAAYFCASSPGREEQYFGPGTRLTVT.

V usage is TRBV5-1 and J usage is TRBJ1-3; D unclear. CDR1 and CDR2 from the germline V gene are SGHRS and YFSETQ. The CDR3 sequence is 17 residues long. V gave up 0 bases and J gave up 3 bases, with 16 bases separating them. CDR3 sequence: CASSLEGGGYGGNTIYF. For the CDR3, the DNA is TGCGCCAGCAGCTTGGAGGGAGGAGGGTACGGTGGAAACACCATATATTTT.

This clone turned up a few times. The chain has TRBV6-5 and TRBJ1-2; D is undetermined. Germline V CDR1 and CDR2: MNHEY, SVGAGI. This CDR3 contains 11 residues. V dropped 6 bases and J dropped 8 bases, with 10 bases sitting between them. The CDR3 loop is CASRTTGGYTF. The CDR3 DNA is TGTGCCAGCAGAACGACGGGAGGCTACACCTTC.

This clone is a singleton in its sample. In DNA, the CDR3 is TGTGCCAGCAGTTCCCCTGGGACGGGGGAGTCTGAAGCTTTCTTT. Amino acid sequence: CASSSPGTGESEAFF. The chain carries TRBV28 and TRBJ1-1; perhaps TRBD1 as D (5 bases). CDR3 length: 15 amino acids. Germline V gene sequence: CDR1 MDHEN, CDR2 SYDVKM. Trimming took 4 bases from V and 6 from J, leaving 18 bases between them.

The CDR3, as DNA: TGTGCCAGCAGGCGAGATACTAACTATGGCTACACCTTC. Translation: CASRRDTNYGYTF. This chain links TRBV28 with TRBJ1-2; D is unclear. V gave up 6 bases and J gave up 0 bases, with 8 bases separating them. CDR1 is MDHEN and CDR2 is SYDVKM in the germline V gene. The CDR3 is 13 amino acids.

This sequence joins TRBV18 and TRBJ1-1, with D uncertain. CDR1 and CDR2 (germline): KGHSH, LQKENI. V was cut by 5 bases and J by 4 bases, with 14 bases left in between. The CDR3 covers 14 residues. The CDR3 nucleotides are TGTGCCAGCTCATCTAAGGAGGGTATCACTGAAGCTTTCTTT. Translating it yields CASSSKEGITEAFF.

This clone was seen just once. The rearrangement joins TRBV28 to TRBJ1-1, with a weak D call TRBD1 (5 bases). Trimming stripped 10 bases from V and 5 bases from J, with 17 bases between. CDR3 length equals 13 residues. Germline lookup yields CDR1 MDHEN and CDR2 SYDVKM. The CDR3 DNA reads TGTGCCACCTATCTCGGGGGGAGGACTGAAGCTTTCTTT. It codes for CATYLGGRTEAFF.

This chain connects TRBV18 to TRBJ2-7; TRBD2 agrees at 11 bases. CDR1 KGHSH and CDR2 LQKENI come from the germline V gene. After removal of 4 bases from V and 0 bases from J, the junction contained 5 bases not matched to a gene. The length of the CDR3 is 16 residues. The CDR3 DNA sequence: TGTGCCAGCTCACGCTCGGGACTAGCGGCCTCCTACGAGCAGTACTTC. It specifies CASSRSGLAASYEQYF. Complete variable domain (other parts from reference TRBV18 and TRBJ2-7): NAGVMQNPRHLVRRRGQEARLRCSPMKGHSHVYWYRQLPEEGLKFMVYLQKENIIDESGMPKERFSAEFPKEGPSILRIQQVVRGDSAAYFCASSRSGLAASYEQYFGPGTRLTVT.